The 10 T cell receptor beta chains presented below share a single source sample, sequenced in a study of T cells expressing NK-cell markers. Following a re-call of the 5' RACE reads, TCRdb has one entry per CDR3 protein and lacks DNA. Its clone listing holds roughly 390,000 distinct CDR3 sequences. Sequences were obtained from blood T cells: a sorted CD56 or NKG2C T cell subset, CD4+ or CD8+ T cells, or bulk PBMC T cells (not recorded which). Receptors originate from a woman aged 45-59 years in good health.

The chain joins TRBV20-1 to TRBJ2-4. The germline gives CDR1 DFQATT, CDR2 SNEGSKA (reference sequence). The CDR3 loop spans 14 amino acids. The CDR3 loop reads CSARISGTKNIQYF.

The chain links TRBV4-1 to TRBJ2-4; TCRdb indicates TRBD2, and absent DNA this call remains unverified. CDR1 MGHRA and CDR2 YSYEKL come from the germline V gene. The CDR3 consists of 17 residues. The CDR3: CASSQGVGEAAKNIQYF.

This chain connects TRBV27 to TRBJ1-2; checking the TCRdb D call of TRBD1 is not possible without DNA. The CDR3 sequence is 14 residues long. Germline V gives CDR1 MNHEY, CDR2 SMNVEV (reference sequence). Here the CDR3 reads CASSLRRGSYGYTF.

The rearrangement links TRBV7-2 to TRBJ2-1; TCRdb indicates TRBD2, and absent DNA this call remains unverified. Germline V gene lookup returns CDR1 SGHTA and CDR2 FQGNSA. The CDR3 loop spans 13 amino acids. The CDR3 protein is CASSLRRNREQFF.

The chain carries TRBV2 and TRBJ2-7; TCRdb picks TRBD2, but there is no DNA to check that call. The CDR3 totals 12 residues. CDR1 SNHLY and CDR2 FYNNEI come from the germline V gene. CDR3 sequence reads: CASRGLRYEQYF.

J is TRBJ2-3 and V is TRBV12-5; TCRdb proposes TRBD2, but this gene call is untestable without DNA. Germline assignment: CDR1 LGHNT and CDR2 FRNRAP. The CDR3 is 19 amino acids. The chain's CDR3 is CASGQQTSGRAVFLDTQYF.

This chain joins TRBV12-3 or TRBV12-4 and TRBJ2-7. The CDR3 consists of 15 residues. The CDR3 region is CASSFGSLGAYEQYF.

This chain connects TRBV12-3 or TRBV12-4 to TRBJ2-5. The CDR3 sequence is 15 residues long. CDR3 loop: CASSFRGKRQETQYF.

This CDR3 reads CASSQDPSIQETQYF. V gene TRBV4-1 combines with J gene TRBJ2-5. CDR3 length: 15 residues. The germline V gene encodes CDR1 MGHRA and CDR2 YSYEKL.

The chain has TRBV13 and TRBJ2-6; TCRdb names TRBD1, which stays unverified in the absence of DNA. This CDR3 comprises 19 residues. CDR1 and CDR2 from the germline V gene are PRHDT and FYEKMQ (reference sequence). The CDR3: CASSPSWDSLSSGANVLTF. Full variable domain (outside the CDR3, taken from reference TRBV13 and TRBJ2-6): AAGVIQSPRHLIKEKRETATLKCYPIPRHDTVYWYQQGPGQDPQFLISFYEKMQSDKGSIPDRFSAQQFSDYHSELNMSSLELGDSALYFCASSPSWDSLSSGANVLTFGAGSRLTVL.